This is a list of T cell receptor beta chains from one sample in a study of T cell responses to AZD1222 COVID-19 vaccine. Some clones are missing from TCRdb's copy, which holds only in-frame ones; the method was immunoSEQ multiplex PCR. The profile covers some 69,000 clones, with less than 85% appearing a single time and around a quarter taken by the ten largest. The material was peripheral blood, obtained 28 days after the second AZD1222 dose. The origin of the receptors is an adult who received the AZD1222 COVID-19 vaccine. The CDR3 runs from the conserved cysteine through the conserved F or W. D genes are given only for firm matches. The size field is filled for only some rows; it gives once, few, many or a size class.

>.|.|TRBJ1-5|TRBV27
CASSPGSWGAYGQPQHF
TGTGCCAGCAGTCCCGGGTCGTGGGGGGCGTACGGACAGCCCCAGCATTTT
>.|.|TRBJ2-5|TRBV3-1/TRBV3-2
CASSQRRLAEETQYF
TGTGCCAGCAGCCAAAGGCGATTAGCCGAGGAGACCCAGTACTTC
>.|TRBD1|TRBJ1-1|TRBV15
CATSRELTGANTEAFF
TGTGCCACCAGCAGGGAACTTACAGGGGCGAACACTGAAGCTTTCTTT
>few|.|TRBJ1-4|TRBV11-3
CASSLRQGGTFTREKLFF
TGTGCCAGCAGCTTACGGCAGGGAGGAACATTTACGCGTGAAAAACTGTTTTTT
>.|.|TRBJ2-5|TRBV6-5
CASSYWGETQYF
TGTGCCAGCAGTTACTGGGGAGAGACCCAGTACTTC
>once|.|TRBJ2-5|TRBV10-3
CAISERAAGETQYF
TGTGCCATCAGTGAGCGTGCTGCTGGGGAGACCCAGTACTTC
>.|TRBD1|TRBJ1-2|TRBV18
CASSPRGTGTDYGYTF
TGTGCCAGCTCACCACGGGGGACAGGGACTGACTATGGCTACACCTTC
>.|TRBD1|TRBJ1-1|TRBV12-5
CASGPKTGGEAEAFF
TGTGCTAGTGGCCCTAAAACAGGGGGCGAGGCTGAAGCTTTCTTT
>.|.|TRBJ2-7|TRBV5-6
CASSLGYSYEQYF
TGTGCCAGCAGCTTAGGCTACTCCTACGAGCAGTACTTC
>.|TRBD1|TRBJ1-2|TRBV3-1/TRBV3-2
CASSPLQGARYGYTF
TGTGCCAGCAGCCCGCTACAGGGGGCGCGCTATGGCTACACCTTC
>.|.|TRBJ2-5|TRBV20-1
CSASWPETQYF
TGCAGTGCTAGCTGGCCGGAGACCCAGTACTTC
>.|.|TRBJ1-5|TRBV5-1
CASSLAGYSNQPQHF
TGCGCCAGCAGCTTGGCCGGTTATAGCAATCAGCCCCAGCATTTT
>.|.|TRBJ1-2|TRBV28
CASSPGADYGYTF
TGTGCCAGCAGTCCGGGGGCGGACTATGGCTACACCTTC
>.|TRBD1|TRBJ2-7|TRBV3-1/TRBV3-2
CASSQAGGPFYEQYF
TGTGCCAGCAGCCAAGCAGGGGGTCCGTTCTACGAGCAGTACTTC
>.|TRBD2|TRBJ2-3|TRBV29-1
CSVVGLAGGKDTQYF
TGCAGCGTGGTGGGACTAGCGGGGGGTAAAGATACGCAGTATTTT
>.|TRBD1|TRBJ1-1|TRBV5-1
CASSLAGQAFGNTEAFF
TGCGCCAGCAGCTTGGCGGGACAGGCCTTTGGGAACACTGAAGCTTTCTTT
>.|.|TRBJ1-3|TRBV3-1/TRBV3-2
CASSQGSHGNTIYF
TGTGCCAGCAGCCAAGGCTCCCATGGAAACACCATATATTTT
>.|.|TRBJ1-6|TRBV3-1/TRBV3-2
CASSQRPRQIANSPLHF
TGTGCCAGCAGCCAAAGACCCCGCCAGATCGCTAATTCACCCCTCCACTTT
>.|TRBD2|TRBJ2-3|TRBV6-6
CASRNTSGGAPDTQYF
TGTGCCAGCAGGAACACTAGCGGGGGGGCCCCAGATACGCAGTATTTT
>.|.|TRBJ2-3|TRBV11-2
CASSSASTDTQYF
TGTGCCAGCAGCTCGGCTAGCACAGATACGCAGTATTTT
>.|TRBD1|TRBJ1-2|TRBV7-9
CASSTTPTGSNYGYTF
TGTGCCAGCAGCACCACTCCGACAGGGTCTAACTATGGCTACACCTTC
>.|.|TRBJ2-5|TRBV13
CASNIVRRGYETQYF
TGTGCCAGCAATATCGTGCGGAGGGGGTATGAGACCCAGTACTTC